The rows below give T cell receptor beta chains drawn from one sample of a study of T cell repertoires in cytomegalovirus infection. These receptors have no identified antigens. TCRdb re-called the reads through MiXCR, storing one row per CDR3 protein. The sample has 750,000 to 900,000 distinct CDR3 sequences, approximately 32% seen once. The source material was cultured CD8+ T cells from PBMCs, sampled from culture after CMV antigen stimulation. These receptors were taken from a human donor in good health (CMV status not recorded). Some clones in this sample may be carry-over from other donors' samples. Each CDR3 is given with its conserved first and last residue.

v_gene	j_gene	CDR3aa
TRBV7-2	TRBJ2-3	CASSSYPRPSGGATDTQYF
TRBV12-3/TRBV12-4	TRBJ1-1	CASSQTGGRTEAFF
TRBV27	TRBJ1-1	CASSLRGVGGSEAFF
TRBV2	TRBJ1-2	CASRDRIYGYTF
TRBV6-5	TRBJ2-1	CASRTGVYNEQFF
TRBV6-6	TRBJ2-7	CASRETEDSYEQYF
TRBV6-5	TRBJ2-3	CASRGGSTDTQYF
TRBV12-3/TRBV12-4	TRBJ2-5	CASSTSDRVQETQYF
TRBV7-2	TRBJ2-5	CASSLPSGLAGEETQYF
TRBV13	TRBJ1-6	CASSTGRIPDLHF
TRBV9	TRBJ1-5	CASSVQGSQPQHF
TRBV15	TRBJ2-2	CATRAPGTGELFF
TRBV4-3	TRBJ2-1	CASSQLGKGPESSYNEQFF
TRBV7-6	TRBJ1-3	CASSLVEGNTIYF
TRBV24-1	TRBJ2-2	CATRYKEGGELFF
TRBV7-9	TRBJ2-5	CASSRWVADSQETQYF
TRBV2	TRBJ2-1	CASSQGRAVSYNEQFF
TRBV7-8	TRBJ2-3	CASSLGGEGTDTQYF
TRBV4-1	TRBJ1-1	CASSQDPQNTEAFF
TRBV7-9	TRBJ2-1	CASSPPEGQYNEQFF
TRBV15	TRBJ2-1	CATSSPGQGSYNEQFF
TRBV4-2	TRBJ1-2	CASSQGIPTGDGYTF
TRBV7-8	TRBJ2-7	CASSSPPTGAYSYEQYF
TRBV4-1	TRBJ2-1	CASSQPRGSGDQGYYNEQFF
TRBV25-1	TRBJ1-2	CASSVLGAGYGYTF
TRBV28	TRBJ1-3	CASRGTGGGNTIYF
TRBV6-5	TRBJ2-3	CASSEGVRGPTDTQYF
TRBV7-9	TRBJ2-7	CASSPRTGLPYEQYF
TRBV6-2/TRBV6-3	TRBJ2-2	CASSSRGLAYPGELFF
TRBV4-2	TRBJ1-1	CASSQDDRGITEAFF
TRBV6-6	TRBJ2-7	CASSYNHRDEQYF
TRBV13	TRBJ2-1	CASSNRGVDNEQFF
TRBV14	TRBJ2-3	CASSPSGAISTDTQYF
TRBV7-8	TRBJ2-5	CASSLWAGERETQYF
TRBV27	TRBJ2-5	CASSASRTGRGYGETQYF
TRBV4-1	TRBJ2-1	CASSPLKVSAYNEQFF
TRBV12-3/TRBV12-4	TRBJ2-1	CASMLAGLEFF
TRBV13	TRBJ2-5	CASTEESQETQYF
TRBV2	TRBJ1-1	CASTDPQGPNTEAFF
TRBV11-2	TRBJ1-1	CASSLGRGRTDDLNTEAFF
TRBV19	TRBJ2-7	CASSIGTAASYEQYF
TRBV4-1	TRBJ2-7	CASSPAGVGTSGQREQYF
TRBV11-2	TRBJ1-4	CASSLGSGTNEKLFF
TRBV6-6	TRBJ2-7	CASSPGTNPYEQYF
TRBV7-3	TRBJ2-3	CASSHSGGVADTQYF
TRBV7-8	TRBJ1-6	CASSPTPMDSYNSPLHF
TRBV11-3	TRBJ2-3	CASSLPYDTQYF
TRBV7-9	TRBJ1-1	CASSLGILPGQGRLLGTEAFF
TRBV7-8	TRBJ1-1	CASSLESVKTEAFF
TRBV28	TRBJ2-3	CASSLDPSTVQDTQYF
TRBV20-1	TRBJ2-7	CSARGGLTYEQYF
TRBV7-9	TRBJ2-7	CASSAGQLESYEQYF
TRBV12-5	TRBJ1-5	CASAPSRIQPQHF
TRBV10-3	TRBJ2-3	CTITELGVADTQYF
TRBV7-2	TRBJ2-3	CASTLLAGTDTQYF
TRBV4-2	TRBJ1-2	CASSQDPGQGLGGYTF
TRBV7-2	TRBJ2-5	CASSLESGGRETQYF
TRBV7-9	TRBJ2-5	CASSLILGIQETQYF
TRBV7-9	TRBJ1-2	CASSSTTGTPGYGYTF